The present T cell receptor beta chain was sequenced within a study of blood T cell repertoires in COVID-19. About the research overall: COVID-19 samples, acute and convalescent, were from the United States, Italy and Spain.

Germline V gene data show CDR1 as SGHNT and CDR2 as YYREEE (reference sequence). V was pared by 0 bases and J by 4 bases, with 4 bases of the junction left unmatched. The CDR3 covers 17 residues. In the original processing: Amplifying reference gene primers gave estimates of nucleated cell counts. Sequencing was performed with immunoSEQ multiplex PCR; in TCRdb, only in-frame clones are kept and a portion is missing. That table is the source of V, J and clone size, and D and trimming were worked out from the DNA. Of around 220,000 clones listed, around 88% are singletons. This TCR was recovered from a man between 18 and 35 years old with active or convalescent COVID-19. V usage is TRBV5-4 and J usage is TRBJ2-3; the match to TRBD2 covers 14 bases. Sample: peripheral blood. In DNA, the CDR3 is TGTGCCAGCAGCTTGGGCCGGACTAGCGGGAGGCCAGATACGCAGTATTTT. Its translation is CASSLGRTSGRPDTQYF.